The text below deals with one T cell receptor (beta chain). As yet, its antigen is unknown. A multiplex PCR was run with 60 Vbeta primers and 13 Jbeta primers. Profiled with immunoSEQ multiplex PCR; TCRdb holds only in-frame clones, not every one. The repertoire holds 150,000 or so clones, with 75% to 80% as singletons. These data belong to a study of cytomegalovirus exposure and HLA in healthy donors. Findings of the study overall: According to an earlier analysis, most TCR beta V segments yielded productive rearrangements about 90% or about 30% of the time. Sequences of the TCR beta chain were said to predict the HLA-A and HLA-B alleles of most subjects accurately. Another analysis was done later, and it associated approximately 17,000 TCR beta sequences with HLA alleles at 0.05 false discovery rate. Certain sequence variants were highly shared and formed a cluster, and this cluster was likely a sequencing artifact.

The V gene's germline CDR1 is MNHNY and CDR2 SVGAGI (reference sequence). The CDR3 extends over 15 amino acids. Trimming took 2 bases from V and 6 from J; bases not matched to a gene: 6. Sequenced material: PBMCs. The TCR was taken from a male donor in good health and CMV-seronegative. This chain links TRBV6-6 with TRBJ2-3; 9 bases are a match to TRBD2. The DNA for the CDR3 is TGTGCCAGCAGTTACCTAGCGGGGTCAACGGATACGCAGTATTTT. Translation gives CASSYLAGSTDTQYF.